The 25 T cell receptor beta chains listed next were all sequenced from one sample in a study of blood T cell repertoires in COVID-19. The data were produced by immunoSEQ multiplex PCR, yet TCRdb's version contains in-frame clones alone and is incomplete. The sample has some 93,000 clones, 70% to 90% seen once. Sequences were obtained from peripheral blood. The origin of the receptors is a man in his sixties with acute or convalescent COVID-19.

The chain has TRBV7-8 and TRBJ2-7; 7 nucleotides align to TRBD2. This CDR3 spans 15 amino acids. Germline V gives CDR1 SGHVS, CDR2 FQNEAQ. Trimming cost V 7 bases and J 2 bases; bases outside gene matches: 11. The CDR3 spells CASTIRGGSTYEQYF. The DNA of the CDR3 is TGTGCCAGCACCATTAGGGGAGGGTCGACCTACGAGCAGTACTTC.

Only a few counts were recorded for this clone. The CDR3 sequence: CAWSMGRGQPQHF. CDR3 sequence (DNA): TGTGCCTGGAGTATGGGGCGGGGTCAGCCCCAGCATTTT. The rearrangement joins TRBV30 to TRBJ1-5; weak D call: TRBD1 (5 bases). This CDR3 region has 13 residues. V shed 2 bases and J shed 6 bases, with 11 bases lying between them. Germline V gene data show CDR1 as GTSNPN and CDR2 as SVGIG (reference sequence). The full variable domain, with the rest looked up from reference TRBV30 and TRBJ1-5, is SQTIHQWPATLVQPVGSPLSLECTVEGTSNPNLYWYRQAAGRGLQLLFYSVGIGQISSEVPQNLSASRPQDRQFILSSKKLLLSDSGFYLCAWSMGRGQPQHFGDGTRLSIL.

This sequence joins TRBV3-1 (or the pseudogene TRBV3-2) and TRBJ2-3, with D tentatively TRBD2 (5 bases). Germline CDR1 and CDR2: LGHDT and YNNKEL (reference sequence). With 1 base removed from V and 4 bases from J, the gap between germline ends came to 12 bases. The length of the CDR3 is 15 residues. CDR3 in amino acids: CASSQGLGVADTQYF. The CDR3 region has the DNA TGTGCCAGCAGCCAAGGTTTGGGAGTCGCAGATACGCAGTATTTT.

This clone was seen only a few times. V usage is TRBV4-3 and J usage is TRBJ2-1; D gene uncertain. The germline V gene has CDR1 LGHNA and CDR2 YSLEER. Deletions cut 0 bases from V and 8 bases from J, with 14 bases between. The CDR3 sequence is 15 residues long. The CDR3 nucleotides read TGCGCCAGCAGCCAAGATCAAACAGTCAGTCATGAGCAGTTCTTC. Amino acids: CASSQDQTVSHEQFF.

This clone was counted between two and nine times. The chain couples TRBV9 to TRBJ2-5; D possibly corresponds to TRBD1 (5 bases). The CDR3 has 16 residues. V lost 0 bases and J 0 bases, leaving 12 bases between the germline ends. Germline lookup yields CDR1 SGDLS and CDR2 YYNGEE. CDR3 residues: CASSVAGSTYQETQYF. The CDR3 nucleotides are TGTGCCAGCAGCGTAGCAGGGTCAACATACCAAGAGACCCAGTACTTC.

The gene calls are TRBV19 and TRBJ1-1; 7 nucleotides line up with TRBD1. The CDR3 loop spans 13 amino acids. The germline V gene encodes CDR1 LNHDA and CDR2 SQIVND (reference sequence). J lost 3 bases, V lost 5 bases, and 3 bases had no gene match. The CDR3 bases are TGTGCCAGTAGTGCTGACAGGGACACTGAAGCTTTCTTT. This sequence encodes CASSADRDTEAFF.

The J gene is TRBJ1-2, the V gene TRBV5-1; 7 bases line up with TRBD1. Losses at the gene ends were 5 bases for V and 0 bases for J; bases not matched to a gene: 1. Germline CDR1 and CDR2: SGHRS and YFSETQ. This CDR3 is built from 13 residues. Written as DNA, the CDR3 is TGCGCCAGCAGGGGACAGACTAACTATGGCTACACCTTC. Encoded protein: CASRGQTNYGYTF.

The chain joins TRBV6-1 to TRBJ1-5; 7 positions match TRBD1. The CDR3 loop spans 14 amino acids. CDR1 is MNHNS, CDR2 SASEGT, per germline. V gave up 3 bases and J gave up 5 bases; unmatched junction bases: 4. The CDR3 DNA sequence: TGTGCCAGCAGTGAGGGACAGCTTTATCAGCCCCAGCATTTT. Translated, it gives CASSEGQLYQPQHF.

The chain carries TRBV3-1 (or the pseudogene TRBV3-2) and TRBJ1-6; 8 bases map to TRBD1. This CDR3 region has 15 residues. With V trimmed by 4 bases and J by 5 bases, 4 bases remained unmatched. The V gene's germline CDR1 is LGHDT and CDR2 YNNKEL (reference sequence). The CDR3 DNA reads TGTGCCAGCAGCCTATACAGGGGGAATAATTCACCCCTCCACTTT. Residues: CASSLYRGNNSPLHF.

The CDR3: CASSLLSRGAYEQYF. CDR3 nucleotide sequence: TGCGCCAGCAGCTTGCTTTCCAGGGGGGCCTACGAGCAGTACTTC. The chain combines TRBV5-1 with TRBJ2-7, with D possibly being TRBD1 (7 bases). Germline CDR1 is SGHRS and CDR2 is YFSETQ. Deletions cut 1 base from V and 2 bases from J, with 13 bases between. The CDR3 loop spans 15 amino acids.

This chain links TRBV28 with TRBJ1-1, with D possibly being TRBD1 (6 bases). Germline CDR1 MDHEN, CDR2 SYDVKM. The V end lost 5 bases, the J end lost 3 bases, and 13 bases lay between the germline ends. The CDR3 sequence is 14 residues long. CDR3 amino acids: CASSQRQEHTEAFF. The DNA of the CDR3 is TGTGCCAGCAGTCAAAGACAGGAACACACTGAAGCTTTCTTT.

The chain is built from TRBV6-5 and TRBJ1-1; D uncertain. The germline CDR1 and CDR2 sequences are MNHEY and SVGAGI. There are 13 residues in the CDR3. Trimming removed 5 bases from V and 2 bases from J, with 9 bases in between. The CDR3: CASSLTRNTEAFF. The CDR3 nucleotides read TGTGCCAGCAGTCTAACGAGAAACACTGAAGCTTTCTTT.

The V call is TRBV19, the J call TRBJ2-3; D is perhaps TRBD1 (6 bases). Trimming removed 3 bases at V and 6 bases at J, with 10 bases between. Germline V lookup: CDR1 LNHDA, CDR2 SQIVND (reference sequence). The CDR3 is 13 amino acids. The CDR3, as DNA: TGTGCCAGTAGTATTACAGGGATTGATACGCAGTATTTT. Translation gives CASSITGIDTQYF.

V gene TRBV6-5 combines with J gene TRBJ2-3; 7 bases agree with TRBD1. The trim removed 6 bases at V and 3 bases at J, leaving 9 bases unmatched. From germline, CDR1 is MNHEY and CDR2 SVGAGI. This CDR3 has 15 amino acids. For the CDR3, the DNA is TGTGCCAGCAGGCAAACAGGGGCATGGACAGATACGCAGTATTTT. Its protein is CASRQTGAWTDTQYF.

This clone was picked up many times. The chain couples TRBV7-6 to TRBJ2-1, with 13 bases that match TRBD2. V shed 5 bases, J shed 2 bases, and the junction held 15 bases outside the gene matches. CDR1 and CDR2 (germline): SGHVS, FNYEAQ. CDR3 size: 20 residues. CDR3 residues: CASSGNLGLAGERTYNEQFF. The CDR3 DNA follows: TGTGCCAGCAGCGGCAACCTCGGACTAGCGGGAGAGCGGACCTACAATGAGCAGTTCTTC.

This clone was counted once. The rearrangement uses TRBV30 and TRBJ1-2; TRBD1 matches at 7 bases. This CDR3 has 11 residues. Germline V lookup: CDR1 GTSNPN, CDR2 SVGIG (reference sequence). CDR3 DNA: TGTGGCAGGGGGACTTCGCGGGGCTACACCTTC. Its protein product is CGRGTSRGYTF.

The chain recombines TRBV2 with TRBJ2-1; no clear D gene. Germline V CDR1 and CDR2: SNHLY, FYNNEI. The CDR3 runs to 12 residues. The V and J ends lost 10 bases and 6 bases respectively, with 13 bases between them. CDR3 in DNA: TGTGCCACCACCTGGGCCGGCAATGAGCAGTTCTTC. This codes for CATTWAGNEQFF.

The genes are TRBV12-5 and TRBJ2-1, with TRBD2 matching 7 bases. This CDR3 is built from 14 residues. V trimming: 6 bases; J trimming: 10 bases; junction bases outside the gene matches: 12. Looked up from germline, CDR1 is LGHNT and CDR2 is FRNRAP. In DNA, the CDR3 is TGTGCTAGTGGGACTAGCTTGGTCGGGGCCGAGCAGTTCTTC. It encodes CASGTSLVGAEQFF.

This clone was counted a single time. This chain uses TRBV6-1 with TRBJ1-4; D is unresolved. Germline assignment: CDR1 MNHNS and CDR2 SASEGT. The CDR3 is made up of 15 amino acids. V dropped 2 bases and J dropped 5 bases, with 12 bases sitting between them. CDR3 region: CASSELGLQNEKLFF. CDR3 nucleotides: TGTGCCAGCAGTGAATTGGGTTTACAGAATGAAAAACTGTTTTTT.

The chain has TRBV6-1 and TRBJ1-5, with 10 nucleotides matching TRBD1. The CDR3 length is 15 residues. Unmatched junction bases numbered 2, after V lost 1 base and J lost 5 bases. CDR1 and CDR2 (germline): MNHNS, SASEGT. The CDR3 loop is CASSEGDRGDQPQHF. The CDR3 DNA follows: TGTGCCAGCAGTGAAGGGGACAGGGGAGATCAGCCCCAGCATTTT.

This clone has just a few counts. J is TRBJ2-1 and V is TRBV6-2 or TRBV6-3; D possibly corresponds to TRBD1 (5 bases). The CDR3 spans 15 residues. Between the trimmed V and J ends, which lost 2 bases and 6 bases, there was a span of 14 bases. Germline V CDR1 and CDR2: MNHEY, SVGEGT. The CDR3 bases are TGTGCCAGCAGTTACGACAGATTTTATACCAATGAGCAGTTCTTC. This sequence encodes CASSYDRFYTNEQFF.

This rearrangement joins TRBV5-1 to TRBJ2-1, with D maybe TRBD1 (5 bases). Germline lookup yields CDR1 SGHRS and CDR2 YFSETQ. This CDR3 has 15 amino acids. V was trimmed by 0 bases and J by 4 bases, leaving 11 bases between them. CDR3 amino acids: CASSLGQPLYNEQFF. CDR3 DNA: TGCGCCAGCAGCTTGGGACAGCCCCTATACAATGAGCAGTTCTTC.

This chain uses TRBV19 with TRBJ2-7, with 7 bases lining up with TRBD1. This CDR3 comprises 13 residues. Germline values: CDR1 LNHDA, CDR2 SQIVND (reference sequence). J gave up 3 bases and V 8 bases, and 7 bases lay outside the gene matches. CDR3: CASSRDRFYEQYF. Here the CDR3 DNA reads TGTGCCAGTTCCCGGGACAGATTCTACGAGCAGTACTTC.

The chain uses TRBV30 and TRBJ2-2; TRBD2 aligns across 9 bases. Germline V CDR1 and CDR2: GTSNPN, SVGIG (reference sequence). V trimming: 0 bases; J trimming: 1 base; junction bases outside the gene matches: 12. The length of the CDR3 is 19 residues. In nucleotides, the CDR3 is TGTGCCTGGAGTGTACTTGGTGGTAGCGGGGGCATGAACACCGGGGAGCTGTTTTTT. Translated, it gives CAWSVLGGSGGMNTGELFF.

The chain combines TRBV10-1 with TRBJ1-1; TRBD1 agrees at 9 bases. CDR3 length equals 15 residues. V was clipped by 2 bases and J by 5 bases; unmatched bases: 6. Germline CDR1 WNHNN, CDR2 SYGVQD (reference sequence). The DNA for the CDR3 is TGCGCCAGCAGTGAGGACCGGGGACAGGGTACTGAAGCTTTCTTT. Protein sequence: CASSEDRGQGTEAFF.